One sample yielded the 7 T cell receptor beta chains listed below, sequenced in a study of cytomegalovirus exposure and HLA in healthy donors. Use of 60 Vbeta and 13 Jbeta primers characterized the PCR. Some clones are missing from TCRdb's copy, which holds only in-frame ones; the method was immunoSEQ multiplex PCR. Of 60,000 to 70,000 clones listed, approximately 71% are singletons. The sample consisted of PBMCs. The source is a woman aged 40 to 49 in good health and CMV-seropositive.

Note on this clone: In the same sample, other DNA sequences code for this CDR3. This chain connects TRBV6-1 to TRBJ1-1, with 7 bases fitting TRBD1. J gave up 4 bases and V 8 bases, and 13 bases lay outside the gene matches. The CDR3 contains 15 residues. Germline V lookup: CDR1 MNHNS, CDR2 SASEGT. The CDR3 coding sequence is TGTGCCAGCGGAGAGGGGGCCGGTGAGTCCACTGAAGCTTTCTTT. Translated, it gives CASGEGAGESTEAFF.

This chain joins TRBV14 and TRBJ2-7, with 15 bases that match TRBD2. The CDR3 totals 15 residues. Per germline, CDR1 SGHDN and CDR2 FVKESK. With V trimmed by 4 bases and J by 7 bases, 5 bases remained unmatched. The CDR3 loop is CASSLGTSGGREQYF. The CDR3 region has the DNA TGTGCCAGCAGCCTTGGGACTAGCGGGGGGAGAGAGCAGTACTTC.

The V gene is TRBV5-1, the J gene TRBJ2-7, with D unclear. CDR1 is SGHRS and CDR2 is YFSETQ in the germline V gene. Trimming pared 3 bases from V and 3 bases from J, leaving 13 bases between. This CDR3 has 14 residues. Here the CDR3 reads CASSYSASGYEQYF. The CDR3 nucleotides are TGCGCCAGCAGCTATTCCGCTTCCGGCTACGAGCAGTACTTC.

The gene calls are TRBV7-9 and TRBJ2-5, with TRBD1 as a possible D gene (6 bases). With the DNA end fitting TRBJ2-7 better, the J assignment may be wrong. CDR1 is SEHNR, CDR2 FQNEAQ, per germline (reference sequence). This CDR3 is 16 amino acids long. The CDR3 DNA follows: TGTGCCAGCAGCTTAGCAGAGGCAGGGGTCTCCTACGAGCAGTACTTC. It translates to CASSLAEAGVSYEQYF.

The V gene is TRBV2, the J gene TRBJ2-7, with no clear D. Trimming took off 4 bases at V and 6 bases at J, with 7 bases between the two ends. This CDR3 contains 11 residues. CDR1 SNHLY and CDR2 FYNNEI come from the germline V gene. The CDR3 region has the DNA TGTGCCAGCAGTGTCGCCGGCGAGCAGTACTTC. Translating it yields CASSVAGEQYF.

The chain employs TRBV7-2 and TRBJ1-2, with no clear D. The CDR3 loop spans 17 amino acids. The V end lost 2 bases, the J end lost 0 bases, and 16 bases lay between the germline ends. CDR1 is SGHTA and CDR2 is FQGNSA in the germline V gene. The CDR3 region is CASSLSPRGFANYGYTF. CDR3 sequence (DNA): TGTGCCAGCAGCTTATCGCCGCGCGGGTTCGCTAACTATGGCTACACCTTC.

The CDR3 sequence: CASSEVVRTYEQYF. The CDR3 region has the DNA TGTGCCAGCAGTGAAGTAGTCAGGACCTACGAGCAGTACTTC. The chain couples TRBV6-1 to TRBJ2-7; unclear D gene. Between the trimmed V and J ends, which lost 1 base and 2 bases, there was a span of 9 bases. Per the germline V gene, CDR1 is MNHNS and CDR2 is SASEGT. CDR3 size: 14 residues.